Listed below are T cell receptor beta chains from one sample, sequenced in a study of T cell repertoires in cytomegalovirus infection. No antigen is known for these receptors. In TCRdb, the reads were re-called with MiXCR into one record per CDR3 protein. The data contain about 130,000 distinct CDR3 sequences, roughly a quarter of them singletons. The specimen sequenced was PBMCs, sequenced either directly or after in vitro stimulation (not recorded which). Every receptor here comes from a human donor in good health (CMV status not recorded). Some clones in this sample may be carry-over from other donors' samples. Both conserved end residues are part of each CDR3. The D gene is left open where the match is weak. Part of the rows lack a size; the others show once, few, many or a class for expanded clones.

>TRBJ2-5|TRBD2|NA|TRBV18
TGTGCCAGCTCCCCAAAGACTAGCGGGAGTCAAGAGACCCAGTACTTC
CASSPKTSGSQETQYF
>TRBJ2-5|TRBD2|few|TRBV28
TGTGCCAGCAGTTCCCCGGGTAGCGGGAGGCGGGAGACCCAGTACTTC
CASSSPGSGRRETQYF
>TRBJ2-3|NA|NA|TRBV7-3
TGTGCCAGCACGTCAGGGGATACGCAGTATTTT
CASTSGDTQYF
>TRBJ2-1|NA|NA|TRBV12-5
TGTACTAGTGGTCAGCCGGGTGAGCAGTTCTTC
CTSGQPGEQFF
>TRBJ1-6|NA|few|TRBV6-1
TGTGCCAGCACCTCAGGGTACTTTAATTCACCCCTCCACTTT
CASTSGYFNSPLHF
>TRBJ1-5|TRBD1|few|TRBV28
TGTGCCAGCAGACAGGGGGCCGTTGGTCAGCCCCAGCATTTT
CASRQGAVGQPQHF
>TRBJ2-5|TRBD1|medium-sized|TRBV18
TGTGCCAGCTCACCACTAAGAGGACAGGGGGGAACGGAGACCCAGTACTTC
CASSPLRGQGGTETQYF
>TRBJ2-1|NA|many|TRBV7-2
TGTGCCAGCAGCTCTCCCCAGCTAGCCAATGAGCAGTTCTTC
CASSSPQLANEQFF
>TRBJ2-7|TRBD1|NA|TRBV24-1
TGTGCCACCAGCGAGGACAGGGGGCTTGGTGAGCAGTACTTC
CATSEDRGLGEQYF
>TRBJ2-2|NA|many|TRBV19
TGTGCCAGTAGTATATCGGCAGTCACCGGGGAGCTGTTTTTT
CASSISAVTGELFF
>TRBJ2-5|TRBD2|few|TRBV7-2
TGTGCCAGCAGACAACGCGGGACTAGCGGCAGCACGACCCAGTACTTC
CASRQRGTSGSTTQYF
>TRBJ1-1|NA|few|TRBV5-4
TGTGCCAGCAGCTCGAAACAGGGCTGGAACACTGAAGCTTTCTTT
CASSSKQGWNTEAFF
>TRBJ1-6|TRBD1|many|TRBV7-2
TGTGCCAGCAGCTTACCGGGGACAGGCTTTACACCCCTCCACTTT
CASSLPGTGFTPLHF
>TRBJ1-4|NA|NA|TRBV4-3
TGCGCCAGCAGCCAAGAATCCGGGACGTATGAAAAACTGTTTTTT
CASSQESGTYEKLFF
>TRBJ1-1|TRBD1|many|TRBV7-2
TGTGCCAGCAGCTTAGAGGAGGGGGCGGGAGGCACTGAAGCTTTCTTT
CASSLEEGAGGTEAFF
>TRBJ2-3|TRBD2|few|TRBV2
TGTGCCAGCAGGCCAGGACTAGCGGGAGTGGATACGCAGTATTTT
CASRPGLAGVDTQYF
>TRBJ1-2|TRBD1|few|TRBV4-1
TGCGCCAGCAGCCAGAAAGGACAGGCCGTGGGAGGCTACACCTTC
CASSQKGQAVGGYTF
>TRBJ2-1|TRBD1|NA|TRBV2
TGTGCCAGCAGTGAAGCGACGGTGGGGACAGGGGGAAATGAGCAGTTCTTC
CASSEATVGTGGNEQFF
>TRBJ2-7|TRBD2|many|TRBV7-2
TGTGCCAGCAGCTTCCCGGGAGGCGAGCAGTACTTC
CASSFPGGEQYF